Each of the 21 T cell receptor beta chains below was sequenced from the same sample in a study of cytomegalovirus exposure and HLA in healthy donors. PCR used 60 Vbeta primers and 13 Jbeta primers. The repertoire was sequenced with immunoSEQ multiplex PCR; TCRdb's copy has only in-frame clones and lacks some. The sample has roughly 200,000 clones; roughly 9.4% are singletons. The specimen was PBMCs. The receptors were gathered from a woman younger than 45 in good health and CMV-seropositive.

This clone was seen more than once but under ten times. The J gene is TRBJ2-3, the V gene TRBV2; 9 nucleotides match TRBD1. CDR3 length: 15 residues. Germline V gives CDR1 SNHLY, CDR2 FYNNEI. V lost 4 bases to trimming and J lost 4 bases; unmatched junction nucleotides: 6. The CDR3 DNA sequence: TGTGCCAGCAGTGTGGGACAGGGTTGGGCAGATACGCAGTATTTT. Translating gives CASSVGQGWADTQYF.

The V gene is TRBV5-1, the J gene TRBJ2-2; TRBD2 is a possible D gene (5 bases). Germline loops: CDR1 SGHRS, CDR2 YFSETQ. V gave up 2 bases and J gave up 4 bases, with 27 bases separating them. The CDR3 is made up of 20 amino acids. The CDR3 loop reads CASSFLFYRTRNNTTGELFF. CDR3 nucleotide sequence: TGCGCCAGCAGCTTCCTTTTCTATCGGACTCGTAATAACACCACCGGGGAGCTGTTTTTT.

The V gene is TRBV19, the J gene TRBJ2-5; TRBD2 matches at 8 bases. This CDR3 comprises 15 residues. The V and J ends lost 7 bases and 5 bases, in that order; junction bases with no gene match: 12. Germline lookup yields CDR1 LNHDA and CDR2 SQIVND (reference sequence). The CDR3 here is CASKPGGPPLETQYF. The CDR3 nucleotides read TGTGCCAGTAAGCCGGGGGGGCCCCCTTTGGAGACCCAGTACTTC. The variable domain in full, with the rest retrieved from reference TRBV19 and TRBJ2-5, is DGGITQSPKYLFRKEGQNVTLSCEQNLNHDAMYWYRQDPGQGLRLIYYSQIVNDFQKGDIAEGYSVSREKKESFPLTVTSAQKNPTAFYLCASKPGGPPLETQYFGPGTRLLVL.

This clone showed up just a few times. The junction departs from the called germline gene at one end, perhaps through a read error. The rearrangement joins TRBV5-4 to TRBJ2-1, with a tentative D call TRBD2 (5 bases). The CDR3 is 16 residues long. Germline CDR1 and CDR2: SGHNT and YYREEE (reference sequence). The chain's CDR3 is CASSQPLGKDFNAQFF. Here the CDR3 DNA reads TGTGCCAGCAGCCAACCACTAGGAAAGGATTTTAATGCGCAGTTCTTC.

This clone has more than one count but fewer than ten. This chain uses TRBV5-1 with TRBJ2-2; 8 bases agree with TRBD1. V trimming: 0 bases; J trimming: 3 bases; junction bases outside the gene matches: 7. The germline V gene has CDR1 SGHRS and CDR2 YFSETQ. There are 17 residues in the CDR3. The CDR3 coding sequence is TGCGCCAGCAGCTTGGTAGCTCAGGGGGCGGACACCGGGGAGCTGTTTTTT. Translating it yields CASSLVAQGADTGELFF. The full variable domain, completed using reference TRBV5-1 and TRBJ2-2, is KAGVTQTPRYLIKTRGQQVTLSCSPISGHRSVSWYQQTPGQGLQFLFEYFSETQRNKGNFPGRFSGRQFSNSRSEMNVSTLELGDSALYLCASSLVAQGADTGELFFGEGSRLTVL.

The chain is built from TRBV10-1 and TRBJ2-2; 7 bases align to TRBD2. The CDR3 is 13 amino acids. V lost 10 bases and J lost 7; bases outside the gene matches: 9. CDR1 is WNHNN, CDR2 SYGVQD, per germline (reference sequence). The CDR3 is CATRTSQVGELFF. CDR3 coding DNA: TGCGCCACCCGGACTAGTCAGGTCGGGGAGCTGTTTTTT.

The V and J genes are TRBV5-1 and TRBJ2-3, with TRBD2 identical over 7 bases. The CDR3 covers 15 residues. Germline assignment: CDR1 SGHRS and CDR2 YFSETQ. With V trimmed by 4 bases and J by 1 base, 6 bases remained unmatched. The CDR3 loop is CASSNLAAGTDTQYF. CDR3 coding DNA: TGCGCCAGCAGCAACCTAGCGGCAGGCACAGATACGCAGTATTTT.

This chain uses TRBV4-1 with TRBJ1-5; 8 bases line up with TRBD1. The CDR3 is 18 residues long. CDR1 is MGHRA, CDR2 YSYEKL, per germline. V trimming: 3 bases; J trimming: 7 bases; junction bases outside the gene matches: 17. The CDR3: CASSHHLGQGVAGQPQHF. Written as DNA, the CDR3 is TGCGCCAGCAGCCATCACCTAGGACAGGGAGTGGCCGGGCAGCCCCAGCATTTT.

The chain carries TRBV27 and TRBJ2-1, with D perhaps matching TRBD1 (6 bases). The V gene's germline CDR1 is MNHEY and CDR2 SMNVEV (reference sequence). CDR3 length: 17 amino acids. V was trimmed by 6 bases and J by 4 bases, leaving 22 bases between them. The CDR3 DNA follows: TGTGCCAGCAGCCCCGCCCTCCAGGGGCGCCGTTACAATGAGCAGTTCTTC. Translating gives CASSPALQGRRYNEQFF.

As concerns this clone: This specimen includes other DNA sequences encoding the same CDR3. The CDR3 nucleotides read TGTGCCAGCTCCGGGACAGGGGGCAATCAGCCCCAGCATTTT. Translation gives CASSGTGGNQPQHF. This sequence joins TRBV19 and TRBJ1-5, with 10 bases matching TRBD1. V trimming: 9 bases; J trimming: 2 bases; junction bases outside the gene matches: 4. Germline CDR1 is LNHDA and CDR2 is SQIVND (reference sequence). This CDR3 has 14 residues.

This chain links TRBV2 with TRBJ2-1; 10 positions agree with TRBD2. Germline loops: CDR1 SNHLY, CDR2 FYNNEI. CDR3 length: 13 amino acids. V shed 1 base and J 10 bases; nucleotides not matched to a gene: 1. This CDR3 is CASSEEGLAEQFF. CDR3 nucleotide sequence: TGTGCCAGCAGTGAAGAGGGACTAGCGGAGCAGTTCTTC.

The V gene is TRBV5-4, the J gene TRBJ1-4, with 8 bases lining up with TRBD1. CDR3 size: 14 residues. The trim removed 1 base at V and 5 bases at J, leaving 1 base unmatched. Per germline, CDR1 SGHNT and CDR2 YYREEE (reference sequence). The CDR3, as DNA: TGTGCCAGCAGCTTGTGGACAGGGAATGAAAAACTGTTTTTT. It codes for CASSLWTGNEKLFF.

This clone came up a few times. V is TRBV20-1 and J is TRBJ2-7; D remains unclear. Germline V gives CDR1 DFQATT, CDR2 SNEGSKA (reference sequence). The CDR3 has 11 residues. V dropped 5 bases and J dropped 5 bases, with 10 bases sitting between them. The CDR3 coding sequence is TGCAGTGCTGCTGGCAGTAACGAGCAGTACTTC. It is translated as CSAAGSNEQYF.

In its sample, this clone was seen a few times. The gene calls are TRBV6-1 and TRBJ1-1; weak D call: TRBD1 (5 bases). Germline V CDR1 and CDR2: MNHNS, SASEGT. This CDR3 has 14 residues. The V gene lost 4 bases and the J gene lost 3 bases, with 12 bases spanning the gap. CDR3 residues: CASSATGLDTEAFF. The DNA of the CDR3 is TGTGCCAGCAGTGCCACAGGACTAGACACTGAAGCTTTCTTT.

This clone came up a few times. The chain carries TRBV7-8 and TRBJ1-2, with 7 bases fitting TRBD1. The CDR3 contains 12 residues. Germline V gives CDR1 SGHVS, CDR2 FQNEAQ. With 5 bases clipped from V and 7 bases from J, the junction kept 4 bases outside the gene matches. The CDR3 DNA reads as TGTGCCAGCAGCAGGGACAGCCTTGGCTACACCTTC. Amino acid sequence: CASSRDSLGYTF.

This clone was observed a handful of times. J is TRBJ1-1 and V is TRBV5-1; TRBD1 matches at 7 bases. CDR1 is SGHRS and CDR2 is YFSETQ in the germline V gene. CDR3 length: 14 amino acids. The J segment lost 6 bases and the V segment lost 1 base, leaving 6 bases of the junction unmatched. CDR3 in DNA: TGCGCCAGCAGCTTGCGACAGGGCGCGGCTGAAGCTTTCTTT. Amino acids: CASSLRQGAAEAFF.

This clone was recorded a few times. V usage is TRBV15 and J usage is TRBJ1-2, with D uncertain. This CDR3 spans 18 amino acids. Germline assignment: CDR1 LNHNV and CDR2 YYDKDF (reference sequence). V was clipped by 0 bases and J by 4 bases, with 21 bases between them. Here the CDR3 reads CATSRDLGVGISIYGYTF. The DNA for the CDR3 is TGTGCCACCAGCAGAGATCTTGGAGTGGGTATCTCGATCTATGGCTACACCTTC.

This chain's CDR3 is CASSLGWGGPNIQYF. The CDR3, as DNA: TGTGCCAGCAGCTTGGGGTGGGGAGGGCCAAACATTCAGTACTTC. The rearrangement uses TRBV5-6 and TRBJ2-4; 7 bases map to TRBD2. Germline V gene sequence: CDR1 SGHDT, CDR2 YYEEEE. The CDR3 sequence is 15 residues long. V lost 0 bases to trimming and J lost 6 bases; unmatched junction nucleotides: 6.

In this sample, this clone turned up a few times. The chain couples TRBV29-1 to TRBJ1-2; the D gene is possibly TRBD1 (5 bases). The germline gives CDR1 SQVTM, CDR2 ANQGSEA. V was cut by 6 bases and J by 8 bases, with 19 bases left in between. The CDR3 spans 13 residues. The CDR3 nucleotides are TGCAGCGTCGTAATTGGGGGGATGGGGGGCTACACCTTC. This translates into CSVVIGGMGGYTF.

This clone was detected a few times. This chain links TRBV19 with TRBJ1-5; TRBD1 is a possible D gene (5 bases). CDR3 size: 15 residues. Germline V gene sequence: CDR1 LNHDA, CDR2 SQIVND (reference sequence). V lost 5 bases, J lost 0 bases, and 11 bases lay in between. This CDR3 reads CASSFATVSNQPQHF. For the CDR3, the DNA is TGTGCCAGTAGTTTTGCGACAGTTAGCAATCAGCCCCAGCATTTT.

The gene calls are TRBV5-6 and TRBJ1-3; 8 positions match TRBD1. This CDR3 has 16 residues. J gave up 3 bases and V 4 bases, and 9 bases lay outside the gene matches. Germline CDR1 and CDR2: SGHDT and YYEEEE. The CDR3 DNA is TGTGCCAGCAGCCCCCCGACAGGGGCAGGTGGAAACACCATATATTTT. Translation: CASSPPTGAGGNTIYF.